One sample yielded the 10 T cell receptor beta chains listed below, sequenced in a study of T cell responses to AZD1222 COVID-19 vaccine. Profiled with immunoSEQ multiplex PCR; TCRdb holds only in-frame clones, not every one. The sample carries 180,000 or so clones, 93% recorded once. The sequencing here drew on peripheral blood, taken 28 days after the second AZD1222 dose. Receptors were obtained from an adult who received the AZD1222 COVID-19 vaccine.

CDR3 nucleotides: TGTGCCAGCAGCTTACAAACAGGGGACCCGTACGCCTACGAGCAGTACTTC. Its protein product is CASSLQTGDPYAYEQYF. This sequence joins TRBV11-3 and TRBJ2-7; 7 bases line up with TRBD1. Germline-derived CDR1 and CDR2 are SGHNT and YENEEA. The CDR3 consists of 17 residues. Trimming at V came to 2 bases and at J to 2 bases, leaving 12 bases not matched to a gene.

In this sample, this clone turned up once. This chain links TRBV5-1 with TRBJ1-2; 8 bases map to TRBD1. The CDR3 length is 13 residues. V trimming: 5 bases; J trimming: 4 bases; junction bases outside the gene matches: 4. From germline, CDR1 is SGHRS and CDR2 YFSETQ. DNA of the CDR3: TGCGCCAGCAGGGCACAGGGGGTCTATGGCTACACCTTC. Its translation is CASRAQGVYGYTF.

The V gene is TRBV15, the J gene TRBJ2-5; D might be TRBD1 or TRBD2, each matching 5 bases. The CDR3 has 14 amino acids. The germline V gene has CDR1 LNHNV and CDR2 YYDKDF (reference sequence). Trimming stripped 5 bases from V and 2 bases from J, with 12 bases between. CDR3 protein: CATSGGGGQETQYF. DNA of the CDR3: TGTGCCACCAGCGGTGGTGGGGGTCAAGAGACCCAGTACTTC. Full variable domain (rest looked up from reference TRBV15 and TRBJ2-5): DAMVIQNPRYQVTQFGKPVTLSCSQTLNHNVMYWYQQKSSQAPKLLFHYYDKDFNNEADTPDNFQSRRPNTSFCFLDIRSPGLGDTAMYLCATSGGGGQETQYFGPGTRLLVL.

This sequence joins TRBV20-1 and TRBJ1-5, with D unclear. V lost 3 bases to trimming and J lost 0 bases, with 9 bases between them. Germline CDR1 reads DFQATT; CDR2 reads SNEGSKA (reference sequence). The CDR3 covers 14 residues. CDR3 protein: CSASSRYSNQPQHF. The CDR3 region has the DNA TGCAGTGCTAGTTCCCGGTATAGCAATCAGCCCCAGCATTTT.

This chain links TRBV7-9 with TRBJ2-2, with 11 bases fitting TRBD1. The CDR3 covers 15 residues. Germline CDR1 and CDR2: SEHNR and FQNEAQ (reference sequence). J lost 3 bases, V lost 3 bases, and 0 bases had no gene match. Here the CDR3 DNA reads TGTGCCAGCAGCTTGGGACAGGGGGACACCGGGGAGCTGTTTTTT. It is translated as CASSLGQGDTGELFF.

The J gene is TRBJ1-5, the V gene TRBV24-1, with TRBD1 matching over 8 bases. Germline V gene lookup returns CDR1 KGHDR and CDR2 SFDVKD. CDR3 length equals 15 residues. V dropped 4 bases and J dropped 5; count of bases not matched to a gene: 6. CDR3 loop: CATSDRRTGHQPQHF. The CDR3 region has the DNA TGTGCCACCAGTGACCGAAGGACAGGGCATCAGCCCCAGCATTTT.

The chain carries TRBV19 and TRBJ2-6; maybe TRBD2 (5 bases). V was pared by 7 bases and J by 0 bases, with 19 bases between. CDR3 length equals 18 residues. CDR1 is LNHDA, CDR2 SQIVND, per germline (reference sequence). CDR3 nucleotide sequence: TGTGCCAGTATCGACACCGGGGAGAGACCCTCTGGGGCCAACGTCCTGACTTTC. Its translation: CASIDTGERPSGANVLTF.

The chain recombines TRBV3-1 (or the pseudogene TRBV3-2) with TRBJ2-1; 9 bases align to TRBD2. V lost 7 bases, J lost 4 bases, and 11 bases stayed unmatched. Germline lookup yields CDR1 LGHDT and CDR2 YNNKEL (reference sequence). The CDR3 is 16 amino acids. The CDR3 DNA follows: TGTGCCAGCACCGCGATTAGCGGGGGCCCTTACAATGAGCAGTTCTTC. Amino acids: CASTAISGGPYNEQFF.

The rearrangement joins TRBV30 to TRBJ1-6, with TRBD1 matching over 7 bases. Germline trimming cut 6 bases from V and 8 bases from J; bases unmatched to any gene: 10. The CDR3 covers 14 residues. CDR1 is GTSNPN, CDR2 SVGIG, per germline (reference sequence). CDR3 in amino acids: CACVRDRSDSPLHF. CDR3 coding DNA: TGTGCCTGCGTTCGGGACAGAAGTGATTCACCCCTCCACTTT.

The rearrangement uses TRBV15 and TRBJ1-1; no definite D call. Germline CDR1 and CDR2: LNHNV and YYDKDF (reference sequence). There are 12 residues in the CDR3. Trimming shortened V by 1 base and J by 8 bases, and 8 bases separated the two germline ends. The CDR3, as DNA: TGTGCCACCAGCAGAGGGACGGTAGAAGCTTTCTTT. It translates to CATSRGTVEAFF.